Sequencing of this TCR beta chain was carried out in a study of control samples from healthy donors and cancer patients. Losses at the gene ends were 6 bases for V and 3 bases for J; bases not matched to a gene: 7. This CDR3 comprises 14 residues. Per germline, CDR1 MNHEY and CDR2 SVGEGT. Libraries were prepared by immunoSEQ multiplex PCR; TCRdb keeps only in-frame clonotypes and omits some of them. The sample has under 70,000 clones, 95% to 96% seen once. The sample comprised blood. The TCR sequence derives from a woman younger than 30 in good health. This sequence joins TRBV6-2 or TRBV6-3 and TRBJ1-2; 7 bases are a match to TRBD1. The CDR3 DNA is TGTGCCAGCAGCCGACAGGGAAAGTACTATGGCTACACCTTC. This codes for CASSRQGKYYGYTF.